Below, 5 T cell receptor beta chains from the same sample are listed, as sequenced in a study of neurological immune-mediated disorders. TCRdb ran MiXCR on the 5' RACE reads and lists one entry per CDR3 protein. The sample includes tens of thousands of distinct CDR3 sequences, 4.5% to 6.5% of them seen just once. The sequenced material came from PBMCs. The receptors stem from a woman in her 30s with multiple sclerosis.

This clonotype appeared many times. The chain couples TRBV28 to TRBJ1-3; 7 positions agree with TRBD1. V gave up 6 bases and J gave up 3 bases; unmatched junction bases: 5. Germline V gives CDR1 MDHEN, CDR2 SYDVKM. The CDR3 is made up of 14 amino acids. Here the CDR3 DNA reads TGTGCCAGCAGGGAAGGGGGCGTTGGAAACACCATATATTTT. Encoded protein: CASREGGVGNTIYF.

There are many counts of this clonotype. This CDR3 reads CASSLKNTGELFF. CDR3 nucleotide sequence: TGTGCCAGCTCACTCAAGAACACCGGGGAGCTGTTTTTT. The chain carries TRBV18 and TRBJ2-2, with D unresolved. V was clipped by 4 bases and J by 1 base, with 4 bases between them. This CDR3 has 13 residues. In germline, CDR1 is KGHSH, CDR2 LQKENI. Filled out from reference TRBV18 and TRBJ2-2, the complete variable domain reads NAGVMQNPRHLVRRRGQEARLRCSPMKGHSHVYWYRQLPEEGLKFMVYLQKENIIDESGMPKERFSAEFPKEGPSILRIQQVVRGDSAAYFCASSLKNTGELFFGEGSRLTVL.

J is TRBJ2-2 and V is TRBV20-1; either TRBD1 or TRBD2 may fit D (6 bases each). V was trimmed by 0 bases and J by 7 bases, leaving 12 bases between them. CDR1 is DFQATT, CDR2 SNEGSKA, per germline (reference sequence). This CDR3 contains 14 residues. In nucleotides, the CDR3 is TGCAGTGCTAGAGATGCACAGGGAGGCGGGGAGCTGTTTTTT. Amino acid sequence: CSARDAQGGGELFF.

The sample holds many counts of this clonotype. The chain is built from TRBV20-1 and TRBJ1-5, with 9 nucleotides matching TRBD1. Germline V gene lookup returns CDR1 DFQATT and CDR2 SNEGSKA (reference sequence). The ends lost 3 bases at V and 6 bases at J; junction bases unmatched: 9. The CDR3 runs to 15 residues. CDR3 nucleotides: TGCAGTGCTAGGGACAGGGGAAAGAGAAGTCAGCCCCAGCATTTT. It codes for CSARDRGKRSQPQHF.

This clonotype was seen ten or more times. This chain connects TRBV5-5 to TRBJ2-1; 11 bases align to TRBD2. The CDR3 runs 16 residues. Unmatched junction bases numbered 11, after V lost 4 bases and J lost 8 bases. From germline, CDR1 is SGHKS and CDR2 YYEKEE (reference sequence). As DNA, the CDR3 is TGTGCCAGCAGCCAACTAGCGGGAGTGGGGTGGGATGAGCAGTTCTTC. This encodes CASSQLAGVGWDEQFF.